The 14 T cell receptor beta chains given below trace back to one sample, sequenced in a study of T cells in localized non-small cell lung cancer. Clones were read by immunoSEQ multiplex PCR, and TCRdb kept only the in-frame ones, dropping some. The sample includes some 72,000 clones, almost 85% of them seen just once. The sample consisted of peripheral blood, taken before any cancer treatment. These receptors all stem from a man aged 40 to 70 with stage I lung adenocarcinoma.

The V call is TRBV18, the J call TRBJ2-7; TRBD1 matches at 9 bases. The CDR3 is 14 amino acids. Germline V CDR1 and CDR2: KGHSH, LQKENI. CDR3 sequence reads: CATGQGIGGYEQYF. CDR3 in DNA: TGTGCTACGGGACAGGGAATTGGAGGCTACGAGCAGTACTTC.

The chain links TRBV6-6 to TRBJ2-5, with no clear D. The V gene lost 2 bases and the J gene lost 5 bases, with 3 bases spanning the gap. The CDR3 has 11 residues. Germline lookup yields CDR1 MNHNY and CDR2 SVGAGI (reference sequence). CDR3 DNA sequence: TGTGCCAGCAGTTACAGGGAGACCCAGTACTTC. Amino acids: CASSYRETQYF.

The J gene is TRBJ2-1, the V gene TRBV7-2; 11 nucleotides match TRBD2. J was trimmed by 10 bases and V by 5 bases; bases with no gene match: 7. CDR3 size: 14 residues. CDR1 and CDR2 from the germline V gene are SGHTA and FQGNSA. The DNA of the CDR3 is TGTGCCAGCAGCCCGATATTAGCGGGAGGGGAGCAGTTCTTC. Its protein product is CASSPILAGGEQFF.

The CDR3, as DNA: TGTGCCACCCGACCAGGGACTCTGACCTACGAGCAGTACTTC. The encoded protein is CATRPGTLTYEQYF. V is TRBV15 and J is TRBJ2-7, with D possibly matching TRBD2 (6 bases). Per the germline V gene, CDR1 is LNHNV and CDR2 is YYDKDF (reference sequence). Trimming took off 8 bases at V and 2 bases at J, with 16 bases between the two ends. CDR3 size: 14 residues. Full variable domain (outside the CDR3, taken from reference TRBV15 and TRBJ2-7): DAMVIQNPRYQVTQFGKPVTLSCSQTLNHNVMYWYQQKSSQAPKLLFHYYDKDFNNEADTPDNFQSRRPNTSFCFLDIRSPGLGDTAMYLCATRPGTLTYEQYFGPGTRLTVT.

The chain couples TRBV19 to TRBJ2-5; D unresolved. The V end was cut by 2 bases, the J end by 5 bases, with 12 bases between. CDR1 is LNHDA, CDR2 SQIVND, per germline (reference sequence). The CDR3 contains 14 residues. CDR3 region: CASSITLDYETQYF. In nucleotides, the CDR3 is TGTGCCAGTAGTATAACTCTTGATTACGAGACCCAGTACTTC.

The V call is TRBV5-4, the J call TRBJ2-1, with TRBD1 matching 8 bases. The V gene end was trimmed by 4 bases and the J gene end by 8 bases; junction bases not matched to a gene: 8. Germline CDR1 is SGHNT and CDR2 is YYREEE (reference sequence). The CDR3 totals 14 residues. CDR3 sequence: CASSPGGPKDEQFF. The CDR3 DNA reads TGTGCCAGCAGCCCAGGGGGCCCTAAAGATGAGCAGTTCTTC. Variable domain in full (rest from reference TRBV5-4 and TRBJ2-1): ETGVTQSPTHLIKTRGQQVTLRCSSQSGHNTVSWYQQALGQGPQFIFQYYREEENGRGNFPPRFSGLQFPNYSSELNVNALELDDSALYLCASSPGGPKDEQFFGPGTRLTVL.

For the CDR3, the DNA is TGTGCCAGCAGTTACAACAGTTGGGGTGGTTCACCCCTCCACTTT. Translated, it gives CASSYNSWGGSPLHF. This rearrangement joins TRBV6-5 to TRBJ1-6, with D hard to call. Per germline, CDR1 MNHEY and CDR2 SVGAGI. The CDR3 has 15 residues. V dropped 2 bases and J dropped 9 bases, with 14 bases sitting between them.

The rearrangement uses TRBV28 and TRBJ1-2; no definite D call. The length of the CDR3 is 15 residues. The V and J ends lost 2 bases and 8 bases respectively, with 18 bases between them. Germline CDR1 reads MDHEN; CDR2 reads SYDVKM. CDR3 protein: CASSLGEDYGRGYTF. DNA for the CDR3: TGTGCCAGCAGTTTAGGGGAGGACTATGGGCGCGGCTACACCTTC.

The chain carries TRBV19 and TRBJ1-5, with D perhaps TRBD1 (6 bases). The ends were cut back, 9 bases at V and 3 bases at J, with 12 bases in the middle. Germline CDR1 is LNHDA and CDR2 is SQIVND (reference sequence). The length of the CDR3 is 13 residues. The CDR3, as DNA: TGTGCCAGCGGCGACAGGACCAATCAGCCCCAGCATTTT. Protein sequence: CASGDRTNQPQHF. Using reference TRBV19 and TRBJ1-5 for the parts outside the CDR3, the full variable domain is DGGITQSPKYLFRKEGQNVTLSCEQNLNHDAMYWYRQDPGQGLRLIYYSQIVNDFQKGDIAEGYSVSREKKESFPLTVTSAQKNPTAFYLCASGDRTNQPQHFGDGTRLSIL.

This chain uses TRBV29-1 with TRBJ1-1; possibly TRBD1 for D (6 bases). The CDR3 length is 11 residues. Germline V gene data show CDR1 as SQVTM and CDR2 as ANQGSEA. Deletions cut 6 bases from V and 7 bases from J, with 12 bases between. This chain's CDR3 is CSVGDKFEAFF. CDR3 DNA sequence: TGCAGCGTCGGGGACAAGTTTGAAGCTTTCTTT.

The chain joins TRBV9 to TRBJ2-4; TRBD1 might be the D (6 bases). The CDR3 covers 15 residues. CDR1 is SGDLS, CDR2 YYNGEE, per germline. V lost 4 bases and J 0 bases, leaving 11 bases between the germline ends. The CDR3, as DNA: TGTGCCAGCAGCACCACAGGGTTAGCCAAAAACATTCAGTACTTC. Residues: CASSTTGLAKNIQYF.

The chain uses TRBV2 and TRBJ2-1; D gene unclear. CDR3 size: 13 residues. V lost 7 bases and J 9 bases, leaving 16 bases between the germline ends. CDR1 and CDR2 (germline): SNHLY, FYNNEI. CDR3 DNA sequence: TGTGCCAGCACGGTTACGTTCAGCGCTGAGCAGTTCTTC. Protein sequence: CASTVTFSAEQFF.

Here the CDR3 DNA reads TGTGCCAGCAGCTACAACTATGGCTACACCTTC. Translated: CASSYNYGYTF. The chain recombines TRBV7-9 with TRBJ1-2; D unresolved. This CDR3 is 11 amino acids long. Trimming stripped 4 bases from V and 2 bases from J, with 2 bases between. Germline assignment: CDR1 SEHNR and CDR2 FQNEAQ (reference sequence).

This sequence joins TRBV7-9 and TRBJ2-3; possibly TRBD2 for D (6 bases). Trimming pared 3 bases from V and 2 bases from J, leaving 9 bases between. The CDR3 loop spans 14 amino acids. Germline CDR1 and CDR2: SEHNR and FQNEAQ (reference sequence). The DNA of the CDR3 is TGTGCCAGCAGCTTTAGCGGAATCACAGATACGCAGTATTTT. Translation: CASSFSGITDTQYF.